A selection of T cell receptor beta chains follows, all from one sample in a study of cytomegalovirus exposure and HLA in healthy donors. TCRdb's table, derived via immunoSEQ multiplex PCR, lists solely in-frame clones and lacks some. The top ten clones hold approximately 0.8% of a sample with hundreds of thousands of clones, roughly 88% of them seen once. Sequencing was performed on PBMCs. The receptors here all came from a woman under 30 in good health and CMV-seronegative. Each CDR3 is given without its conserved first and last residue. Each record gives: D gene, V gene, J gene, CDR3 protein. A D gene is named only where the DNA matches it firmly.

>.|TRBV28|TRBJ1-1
ASSLGGGTEAF
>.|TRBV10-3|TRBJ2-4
AISVGLGLNIQY
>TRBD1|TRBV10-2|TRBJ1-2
ASSEWDSPNYGYT
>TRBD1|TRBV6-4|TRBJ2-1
ASSDSTGGGDEQF
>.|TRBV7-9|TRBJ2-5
ASSPAGLEETQY
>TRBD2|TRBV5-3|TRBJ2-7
ARSLGRLAGGPSLYEQY
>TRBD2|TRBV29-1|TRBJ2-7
SACSGDSYEQY
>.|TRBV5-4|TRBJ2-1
ASSLGLLPHNEQF
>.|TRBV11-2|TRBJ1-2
ASSLDLRRGYT
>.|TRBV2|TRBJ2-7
ASSPAGEQY
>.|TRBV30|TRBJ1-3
ARWGATDNYSGNTIY
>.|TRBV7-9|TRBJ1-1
ASSLVGLDTEAF
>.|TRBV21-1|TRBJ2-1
ASSTRDRDYNEQF
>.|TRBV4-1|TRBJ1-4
ASSQDEIFGLF
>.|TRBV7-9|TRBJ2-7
ASSFVTWSSYEQY
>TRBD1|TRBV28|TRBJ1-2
ASSDSRTGQGYGYT